Below, 10 T cell receptor beta chains from the same sample are listed, as sequenced in a study of shared clonotypes between healthy human individuals. This table comes from immunoSEQ multiplex PCR, and its TCRdb copy is limited to in-frame clones, with some not included. This sample yields roughly 660,000 clones, of which 90% are seen a single time; 34% belongs to the top ten. The sequencing input was memory CD8+ T cells from PBMCs. Subset reported: CD45RO+ cells pooled with CCR7-negative TemRA cells. The receptors shown here come from a man aged 18 to 30 in good health. Some clones in this sample may be carry-over from other donors' samples.

The V and J genes are TRBV27 and TRBJ1-5; perhaps TRBD1 as D (6 bases). V was trimmed by 5 bases and J by 5 bases, leaving 13 bases between them. Germline V gives CDR1 MNHEY, CDR2 SMNVEV (reference sequence). This CDR3 has 14 residues. CDR3 loop: CASSDGQGYQPQHF. CDR3 DNA: TGTGCCAGCAGTGACGGGCAGGGGTATCAGCCCCAGCATTTT.

The rearrangement uses TRBV10-3 and TRBJ2-1, with TRBD2 as a possible D gene (6 bases). V was clipped by 9 bases and J by 5 bases, with 20 bases between them. This CDR3 spans 15 amino acids. CDR1 is ENHRY and CDR2 is SYGVKD in the germline V gene. In DNA form, the CDR3 reads TGTGCCATTCGTCTCCAGCGGGCCTGGGACAATGAGCAGTTCTTC. Amino acid sequence: CAIRLQRAWDNEQFF.

The rearrangement uses TRBV9 and TRBJ1-1; D unresolved. V lost 0 bases and J lost 4, with 10 bases in between. CDR1 is SGDLS, CDR2 YYNGEE, per germline. The CDR3 sequence is 14 residues long. The CDR3 sequence is CASSVGFAGTEAFF. The CDR3 bases are TGTGCCAGCAGCGTAGGGTTTGCGGGCACTGAAGCTTTCTTT.

The rearrangement links TRBV5-5 to TRBJ2-7; TRBD1 matches 7 bases. The CDR3 extends over 15 amino acids. CDR1 is SGHKS and CDR2 is YYEKEE in the germline V gene (reference sequence). The trim removed 0 bases at V and 0 bases at J, leaving 3 bases unmatched. The CDR3 protein is CASSLARGYSYEQYF. The DNA of the CDR3 is TGTGCCAGCAGCTTGGCCAGGGGGTACTCCTACGAGCAGTACTTC.

The gene calls are TRBV6-5 and TRBJ2-6; D ambiguous. The CDR3 is 11 amino acids. The V end lost 6 bases, the J end lost 8 bases, and 5 bases lay between the germline ends. Germline V gives CDR1 MNHEY, CDR2 SVGAGI. The CDR3 reads CASSPSNVLTF. The DNA of the CDR3 is TGTGCCAGCAGCCCCTCCAACGTCCTGACTTTC.

On this clone itself: Other DNA sequences of this sample code for an identical CDR3. This rearrangement joins TRBV7-9 to TRBJ2-2; D gene unclear. V lost 5 bases, J lost 5 bases, and 9 bases lay in between. This CDR3 has 13 residues. Germline values: CDR1 SEHNR, CDR2 FQNEAQ (reference sequence). CDR3 bases: TGTGCCAGCAGCCCGACCGGAACCGGGGAGCTGTTTTTT. Translation: CASSPTGTGELFF. The complete variable domain, with remaining parts taken from reference TRBV7-9 and TRBJ2-2, reads DTGVSQNPRHKITKRGQNVTFRCDPISEHNRLYWYRQTLGQGPEFLTYFQNEAQLEKSRLLSDRFSAERPKGSFSTLEIQRTEQGDSAMYLCASSPTGTGELFFGEGSRLTVL.

This rearrangement joins TRBV28 to TRBJ2-5, with unresolved D. The J call is uncertain, as TRBJ2-7 better fits the DNA end. The CDR3 extends over 14 amino acids. Looked up from germline, CDR1 is MDHEN and CDR2 is SYDVKM. CDR3 sequence (DNA): TGTGCCAGCAGTGACGACATAAGCTCCTACGAGCAGTACTTC. As protein: CASSDDISSYEQYF.

V gene TRBV28 combines with J gene TRBJ2-1, with D maybe TRBD2 (6 bases). The CDR3 covers 16 residues. Trimming cost V 7 bases and J 1 base, with 17 bases left between them. Germline CDR1 reads MDHEN; CDR2 reads SYDVKM. The CDR3 loop reads CASNPPSGESYNEQFF. CDR3 nucleotides: TGTGCCAGCAACCCCCCGTCGGGGGAATCCTACAATGAGCAGTTCTTC. Based on the CDR3 plus reference TRBV28 and TRBJ2-1, the full variable domain is DVKVTQSSRYLVKRTGEKVFLECVQDMDHENMFWYRQDPGLGLRLIYFSYDVKMKEKGDIPEGYSVSREKKERFSLILESASTNQTSMYLCASNPPSGESYNEQFFGPGTRLTVL.

The V and J genes are TRBV5-1 and TRBJ1-2; D may be TRBD1 (5 bases). The CDR3 is made up of 16 amino acids. Trimming stripped 0 bases from V and 0 bases from J, with 12 bases between. Germline V gene data show CDR1 as SGHRS and CDR2 as YFSETQ. This CDR3 reads CASSLGPSTANYGYTF. The CDR3 region has the DNA TGCGCCAGCAGCTTGGGTCCCTCGACAGCTAACTATGGCTACACCTTC. Based on the CDR3 plus reference TRBV5-1 and TRBJ1-2, the full variable domain is KAGVTQTPRYLIKTRGQQVTLSCSPISGHRSVSWYQQTPGQGLQFLFEYFSETQRNKGNFPGRFSGRQFSNSRSEMNVSTLELGDSALYLCASSLGPSTANYGYTFGSGTRLTVV.

This chain's CDR3 is CASSQESSLMWGWPNTGELFF. The DNA for the CDR3 is TGCGCCAGCAGCCAAGAGTCGTCTTTGATGTGGGGCTGGCCAAACACCGGGGAGCTGTTTTTT. The chain combines TRBV4-1 with TRBJ2-2; D perhaps matches TRBD1 (5 bases). With 0 bases removed from V and 2 bases from J, the gap between germline ends came to 25 bases. Germline lookup yields CDR1 MGHRA and CDR2 YSYEKL. The CDR3 consists of 21 residues.